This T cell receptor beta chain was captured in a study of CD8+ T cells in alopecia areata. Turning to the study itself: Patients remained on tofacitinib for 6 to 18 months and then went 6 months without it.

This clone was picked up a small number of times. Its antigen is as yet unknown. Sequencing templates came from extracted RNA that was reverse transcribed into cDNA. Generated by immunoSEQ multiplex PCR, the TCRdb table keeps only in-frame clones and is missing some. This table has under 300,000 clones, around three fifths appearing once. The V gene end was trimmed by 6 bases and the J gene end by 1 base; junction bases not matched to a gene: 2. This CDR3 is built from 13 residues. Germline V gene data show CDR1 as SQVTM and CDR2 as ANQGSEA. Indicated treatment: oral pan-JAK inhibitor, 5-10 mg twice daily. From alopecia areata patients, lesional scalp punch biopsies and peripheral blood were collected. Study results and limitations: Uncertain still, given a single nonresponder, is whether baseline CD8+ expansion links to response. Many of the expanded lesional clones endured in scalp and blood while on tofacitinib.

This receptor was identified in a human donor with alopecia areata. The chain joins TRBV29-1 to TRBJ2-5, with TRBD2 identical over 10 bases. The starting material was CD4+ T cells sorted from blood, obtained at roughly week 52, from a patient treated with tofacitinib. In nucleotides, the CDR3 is TGCAGCGTCCTAGCGGGGGCCCAAGAGACCCAGTACTTC. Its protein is CSVLAGAQETQYF.